This passage covers 10 T cell receptor beta chains from one sample sequenced in a study of Graves' ophthalmopathy and Graves' hyperthyroidism. Amplification from RNA transcripts yielded the TCR beta CDR3 regions. HTBI primers primed a first-round RT-PCR, and a second-round multiplex PCR followed. A single record per CDR3 protein comes from TCRdb applying MiXCR to the multiplex PCR reads. The sample carries some 360,000 distinct CDR3 sequences, about a sixth recorded once. The specimen sequenced was peripheral blood. These receptors were taken from an adult woman with stable Graves' hyperthyroidism.

This clonotype was counted ten times or more. This chain links TRBV15 with TRBJ1-5; weak D call: TRBD1 (5 bases). Germline V gives CDR1 LNHNV, CDR2 YYDKDF (reference sequence). V was clipped by 0 bases and J by 5 bases, with 8 bases between them. The CDR3 spans 14 residues. CDR3 nucleotides: TGTGCCACCAGCAGAGATCTGACAGATCAGCCCCAGCATTTT. It yields the protein CATSRDLTDQPQHF.

This clonotype was seen many times. The chain employs TRBV30 and TRBJ1-2, with D possibly being TRBD1 (6 bases). This CDR3 is 13 amino acids long. V lost 3 bases and J 5 bases, leaving 13 bases between the germline ends. Germline V lookup: CDR1 GTSNPN, CDR2 SVGIG (reference sequence). CDR3: CAWRTGQRYGYTF. In nucleotides, the CDR3 is TGTGCCTGGAGAACAGGGCAACGGTATGGCTACACCTTC.

The sample holds a few counts of this clonotype. A much larger clone is a single base away; this may be a read error. The rearrangement joins TRBV29-1 to TRBJ1-1; the D is unclear. The CDR3 loop spans 12 amino acids. The germline gives CDR1 SQVTM, CDR2 ANQGSEA. As DNA, the CDR3 is TGCAGCGTTGAGTGGGGTCAAGATGGAGCTTGCTTT. Translated: CSVEWGQDGACF.

The chain has TRBV19 and TRBJ1-2; 7 bases are shared with TRBD1. The germline CDR1 and CDR2 sequences are LNHDA and SQIVND (reference sequence). V dropped 9 bases and J dropped 3; count of bases not matched to a gene: 22. This CDR3 spans 18 amino acids. The CDR3 is CASYSTWDRSPGDYGYTF. The CDR3 region has the DNA TGTGCCAGCTACTCAACGTGGGACAGATCCCCGGGCGACTATGGCTACACCTTC.

This clonotype was counted ten times or more. The gene calls are TRBV19 and TRBJ1-1, with D perhaps matching TRBD1 (6 bases). CDR3 size: 16 residues. CDR1 is LNHDA and CDR2 is SQIVND in the germline V gene (reference sequence). Trimming cost V 6 bases and J 0 bases, with 17 bases left between them. The CDR3 sequence is CASSDRTGGLNTEAFF. The CDR3 region has the DNA TGTGCCAGTAGCGACCGCACGGGGGGCCTGAACACTGAAGCTTTCTTT.

This clonotype was counted a single time. This sequence joins TRBV7-8 and TRBJ1-3; the D is unclear. The CDR3 totals 13 residues. Trimming took off 7 bases at V and 7 bases at J, with 14 bases between the two ends. CDR1 SGHVS and CDR2 FQNEAQ come from the germline V gene. CDR3 nucleotide sequence: TGTGCCAGCATTGGAGCAAAAAGTAACACCATATATTTT. It translates to CASIGAKSNTIYF.

This clonotype was counted at least ten times. The V call is TRBV28, the J call TRBJ1-2; TRBD1 matches at 7 bases. The CDR3 runs 12 residues. The V gene end was trimmed by 9 bases and the J gene end by 3 bases; junction bases not matched to a gene: 4. Germline CDR1 reads MDHEN; CDR2 reads SYDVKM. The chain's CDR3 is CASNRGDYGYTF. CDR3 in DNA: TGTGCCAGTAACAGGGGAGACTATGGCTACACCTTC.

The table lists this clonotype with many counts. V and J are TRBV19 and TRBJ2-7; possibly TRBD1 for D (6 bases). Germline lookup yields CDR1 LNHDA and CDR2 SQIVND (reference sequence). The CDR3 sequence is 12 residues long. Between the trimmed V and J ends, which lost 7 bases and 6 bases, there was a span of 13 bases. CDR3 sequence: CASTDTGREQYF. In DNA, the CDR3 is TGTGCCAGTACCGATACAGGGCGCGAGCAGTACTTC.

The chain couples TRBV18 to TRBJ2-2; D is uncertain. Germline V gives CDR1 KGHSH, CDR2 LQKENI. The V end was cut by 4 bases, the J end by 2 bases, with 8 bases between. The CDR3 has 14 residues. The chain's CDR3 is CASSLRPNTGELFF. As DNA, the CDR3 is TGTGCCAGCTCACTGAGACCCAACACCGGGGAGCTGTTTTTT.

Ten or more counts support this clonotype. The V call is TRBV6-1, the J call TRBJ2-7; 9 bases are a match to TRBD1. V shed 6 bases and J 4 bases; nucleotides not matched to a gene: 4. The germline CDR1 and CDR2 sequences are MNHNS and SASEGT. This CDR3 comprises 13 residues. The CDR3 loop is CASRKQGAYEQYF. The CDR3 coding sequence is TGTGCCAGCAGAAAACAGGGGGCGTACGAGCAGTACTTC.